A selection of T cell receptor beta chains follows, all from one sample in a study of blood T cell repertoires in COVID-19. Profiling relied on immunoSEQ multiplex PCR, and the TCRdb table lists in-frame clones only, not all of them. The table has 200,000 to 300,000 clones, roughly 86% seen once. The specimen sequenced was peripheral blood. The receptors shown here come from a man aged 35 to 55 who had recovered from COVID-19. Each CDR3 is given with its conserved first and last residue. Fields, in order: D gene, J gene, V gene, clone size, CDR3 DNA, CDR3 protein. A D gene is named only where the DNA matches it firmly. Expanded clones are given a class, and other clones once, few, many or no size at all.

D gene: .
J gene: TRBJ2-7
V gene: TRBV12-5
clone size: .
CDR3 DNA: TGTGCTAGTGGTTTGGGGAGGGGTTGGGAGCAGTACTTC
CDR3 protein: CASGLGRGWEQYF

D gene: .
J gene: TRBJ2-6
V gene: TRBV19
clone size: .
CDR3 DNA: TGTGCCAGTAGTATACAGGGATTCTCTGGGGCCAACGTCCTGACTTTC
CDR3 protein: CASSIQGFSGANVLTF

D gene: .
J gene: TRBJ2-3
V gene: TRBV19
clone size: .
CDR3 DNA: TGTGCCAGTAGTATAGGTGGGGCCCGCACAGATACGCAGTATTTT
CDR3 protein: CASSIGGARTDTQYF

D gene: .
J gene: TRBJ2-7
V gene: TRBV7-9
clone size: once
CDR3 DNA: TGTGCCAGCAGCTTTCCCGCGACGGGTTCCTACGAGCAGTACTTC
CDR3 protein: CASSFPATGSYEQYF

D gene: .
J gene: TRBJ1-2
V gene: TRBV6-5
clone size: .
CDR3 DNA: TGTGCCAGCAGGACACAGAGCGGGGATGGCTACACCTTC
CDR3 protein: CASRTQSGDGYTF

D gene: TRBD2
J gene: TRBJ2-3
V gene: TRBV18
clone size: .
CDR3 DNA: TGTGCCAGCTCACCTTCGGCGGGGGGATCAGATACGCAGTATTTT
CDR3 protein: CASSPSAGGSDTQYF

D gene: TRBD2
J gene: TRBJ2-5
V gene: TRBV20-1
clone size: .
CDR3 DNA: TGCAGTGCTAGTGGACTAGCGGGATTTATCGGGACCCAGTACTTC
CDR3 protein: CSASGLAGFIGTQYF

D gene: TRBD1
J gene: TRBJ2-6
V gene: TRBV4-3
clone size: .
CDR3 DNA: TGCGCCAGCAGCCAAGATCCCCCGCGGCAGGGGGCCCGGTCTGGGGCCAACGTCCTGACTTTC
CDR3 protein: CASSQDPPRQGARSGANVLTF

D gene: TRBD1
J gene: TRBJ1-4
V gene: TRBV2
clone size: .
CDR3 DNA: TGTGCCAGCAGTCGGACAGGGGCGGGTAATGAAAAACTGTTTTTT
CDR3 protein: CASSRTGAGNEKLFF

D gene: TRBD2
J gene: TRBJ2-4
V gene: TRBV7-2
clone size: .
CDR3 DNA: TGTGCCAGCAGCTTTGCTAGCGGCGGGAAAAACATTCAGTACTTC
CDR3 protein: CASSFASGGKNIQYF

D gene: .
J gene: TRBJ2-1
V gene: TRBV21-1
clone size: .
CDR3 DNA: TGTGCCAGCATCCCGACAGGGGAGGGGAATGAGCAGTTCTTC
CDR3 protein: CASIPTGEGNEQFF

D gene: .
J gene: TRBJ2-3
V gene: TRBV11-3
clone size: once
CDR3 DNA: TGTGCCAGCAGCTTAGATGTTGGCGGGGGCACAGATACGCAGTATTTT
CDR3 protein: CASSLDVGGGTDTQYF

D gene: TRBD2
J gene: TRBJ2-7
V gene: TRBV19
clone size: .
CDR3 DNA: TGTGCCAGTAGTATGGGGCTAGCGGTGGCCTCCTACGAGCAGTACTTC
CDR3 protein: CASSMGLAVASYEQYF

D gene: .
J gene: TRBJ1-1
V gene: TRBV18
clone size: .
CDR3 DNA: TGTGCCAGCTCACTAAACGGACAGCCGAACACTGAAGCTTTCTTT
CDR3 protein: CASSLNGQPNTEAFF

D gene: .
J gene: TRBJ2-1
V gene: TRBV2
clone size: .
CDR3 DNA: TGTGCCAGCAGGCACGGCCGAGGGAGGAACAATGAGCAGTTCTTC
CDR3 protein: CASRHGRGRNNEQFF

D gene: .
J gene: TRBJ1-2
V gene: TRBV2
clone size: .
CDR3 DNA: TGTGCCAGCACGGTGGGGCAATTTAACTATGGCTACACCTTC
CDR3 protein: CASTVGQFNYGYTF

D gene: TRBD2
J gene: TRBJ2-1
V gene: TRBV19
clone size: .
CDR3 DNA: TGTGCCAGTAGGCTAGCGGGGGGAGTCTACAATGAGCAGTTCTTC
CDR3 protein: CASRLAGGVYNEQFF

D gene: TRBD1
J gene: TRBJ1-2
V gene: TRBV5-6
clone size: .
CDR3 DNA: TGTGCCAGCAGCCCAGCCGGGACAGGGGCTCTCAGAGGCTACACCTTC
CDR3 protein: CASSPAGTGALRGYTF

D gene: TRBD2
J gene: TRBJ2-3
V gene: TRBV5-1
clone size: .
CDR3 DNA: TGCGCCAGCAGCTTGGTACCGGGAGGGAGCACAGATACGCAGTATTTT
CDR3 protein: CASSLVPGGSTDTQYF

D gene: .
J gene: TRBJ2-3
V gene: TRBV5-8
clone size: .
CDR3 DNA: TGTGCCAGCAGTAAAACAGGGTATGATACGCAGTATTTT
CDR3 protein: CASSKTGYDTQYF

D gene: TRBD1
J gene: TRBJ2-4
V gene: TRBV2
clone size: .
CDR3 DNA: TGTGCCAGCAGTGGAAGGAGCAGGGGGCACGCCAAAAACATTCAGTACTTC
CDR3 protein: CASSGRSRGHAKNIQYF

D gene: TRBD1
J gene: TRBJ1-3
V gene: TRBV19
clone size: once
CDR3 DNA: TGTGCCAGTGGCAGGGGGTCCGGAAACACCATATATTTT
CDR3 protein: CASGRGSGNTIYF

D gene: .
J gene: TRBJ2-7
V gene: TRBV5-6
clone size: .
CDR3 DNA: TGTGCCAGCAGCTCCCGTTTGGGCGGGTCCAGCTACGAGCAGTACTTC
CDR3 protein: CASSSRLGGSSYEQYF

D gene: TRBD2
J gene: TRBJ2-1
V gene: TRBV7-9
clone size: once
CDR3 DNA: TGTGCCAGCAGCTTAGACGTCGGCGGGGGGGATGAGCAGTTCTTC
CDR3 protein: CASSLDVGGGDEQFF

D gene: .
J gene: TRBJ1-1
V gene: TRBV19
clone size: .
CDR3 DNA: TGTGCCAGTAGTATACTGGGCCTAACTGCCACTGAAGCTTTCTTT
CDR3 protein: CASSILGLTATEAFF

D gene: .
J gene: TRBJ2-1
V gene: TRBV7-3
clone size: .
CDR3 DNA: TGTGCCAGCAGCTCCGCGGGACCCTCATACAATGAGCAGTTCTTC
CDR3 protein: CASSSAGPSYNEQFF